This T cell receptor (beta chain) was recorded in a study of blood T cell repertoires in COVID-19. Sequencing used immunoSEQ multiplex PCR; TCRdb keeps in-frame clones, though not all of them. This table holds tens of thousands of clones, about 78% found once. The CDR3 consists of 15 residues. Deletions cut 1 base from V and 7 bases from J, with 16 bases between. Germline values: CDR1 MNHNS, CDR2 SASEGT. This TCR derives from a man between 65 and 85 years old with active or convalescent COVID-19. The specimen sequenced was peripheral blood. The rearrangement uses TRBV6-1 and TRBJ1-2, with a possible D match to TRBD1 (5 bases). The DNA of the CDR3 is TGTGCCAGCAGTGAAGTTAGTCGAGGGACTAGTGGCTACACCTTC. It encodes CASSEVSRGTSGYTF.